The 6 T cell receptor beta chains below were found in one sample sequenced in a study of identical twins. TCRdb called the 5' RACE reads again in MiXCR, with one record for every CDR3 protein. This sample has around 530,000 distinct CDR3 sequences, with roughly 15% found just once. The data were also submitted as part of a second study, on yellow fever vaccine responses in identical twins.

The sequenced material came from CD4+ T cells sorted from blood. Receptors originate from a woman aged 18-30 years in good health.

The chain has TRBV5-1 and TRBJ2-1; D is undetermined. Germline assignment: CDR1 SGHRS and CDR2 YFSETQ. The V gene lost 5 bases and the J gene lost 0 bases, with 6 bases spanning the gap. This CDR3 comprises 13 residues. CDR3 sequence: CASRDDSYNEQFF. The CDR3 DNA sequence: TGCGCCAGCAGGGACGACTCCTACAATGAGCAGTTCTTC. Combining the CDR3 with reference TRBV5-1 and TRBJ2-1 gives the whole variable domain KAGVTQTPRYLIKTRGQQVTLSCSPISGHRSVSWYQQTPGQGLQFLFEYFSETQRNKGNFPGRFSGRQFSNSRSEMNVSTLELGDSALYLCASRDDSYNEQFFGPGTRLTVL.

Ten or more counts support this clonotype. V gene TRBV5-1 combines with J gene TRBJ2-1, with TRBD1 matching 8 bases. This CDR3 contains 15 residues. Germline values: CDR1 SGHRS, CDR2 YFSETQ. V trimming: 0 bases; J trimming: 7 bases; junction bases outside the gene matches: 6. CDR3 protein: CASSLGTGQGNEQFF. DNA for the CDR3: TGCGCCAGCAGCTTGGGGACAGGGCAAGGGAATGAGCAGTTCTTC.

The V call is TRBV20-1, the J call TRBJ2-5; D possibly corresponds to TRBD1 (5 bases). CDR1 is DFQATT, CDR2 SNEGSKA, per germline (reference sequence). The CDR3 has 14 residues. Trimming removed 5 bases from V and 3 bases from J, with 16 bases in between. The CDR3 DNA is TGCAGTGCTCAGTTGGGGCAGATGGAAGAGACCCAGTACTTC. Amino acids: CSAQLGQMEETQYF.

This clonotype appeared a few times. The chain combines TRBV9 with TRBJ2-3; D is ambiguous. The CDR3 length is 16 residues. Germline V CDR1 and CDR2: SGDLS, YYNGEE. Trimming left V 0 bases short and J 0 bases short, with 11 bases between. The CDR3 DNA is TGTGCCAGCAGCGTAGGGATCTCCCCAAGCACAGATACGCAGTATTTT. It is translated as CASSVGISPSTDTQYF.

The chain has TRBV12-3 or TRBV12-4 and TRBJ2-3; no clear D gene. The CDR3 extends over 16 amino acids. V was clipped by 0 bases and J by 2 bases, with 12 bases between them. The chain's CDR3 is CASSLAIKQPTDTQYF. In nucleotides, the CDR3 is TGTGCCAGCAGTTTAGCGATCAAACAGCCCACAGATACGCAGTATTTT.

This chain connects TRBV4-1 to TRBJ2-7, with TRBD2 matching 14 bases. Germline loops: CDR1 MGHRA, CDR2 YSYEKL. V gave up 3 bases and J gave up 3 bases; unmatched junction bases: 4. The CDR3 covers 16 residues. CDR3 sequence: CASSHGTSGSVYEQYF. The CDR3 DNA reads as TGCGCCAGCAGCCACGGGACTAGCGGGAGTGTCTACGAGCAGTACTTC.